One sample yielded the 18 T cell receptor beta chains listed below, sequenced in a study of blood T cell repertoires in COVID-19. Generated by immunoSEQ multiplex PCR, the TCRdb table keeps only in-frame clones and is missing some. The sample yields over 250,000 clones, less than 90% seen once. The specimen was peripheral blood. All receptors come from an older woman with COVID-19, enrolled during active disease.

The chain joins TRBV19 to TRBJ1-1; perhaps TRBD1 as D (5 bases). This CDR3 has 15 residues. CDR1 is LNHDA and CDR2 is SQIVND in the germline V gene (reference sequence). Trimming stripped 6 bases from V and 7 bases from J, with 21 bases between. Here the CDR3 reads CASSPVGGVRGEAFF. The CDR3, as DNA: TGTGCCAGTAGCCCCGTCGGGGGGGTGCGAGGTGAAGCTTTCTTT.

The V and J genes are TRBV6-2 or TRBV6-3 and TRBJ1-3, with 7 nucleotides matching TRBD1. The CDR3 runs to 17 residues. V lost 5 bases and J lost 0; bases outside the gene matches: 10. Germline V gene data show CDR1 as MNHEY and CDR2 as SVGEGT. CDR3 loop: CASSPSAGTASGNTIYF. In nucleotides, the CDR3 is TGTGCCAGCAGTCCATCCGCCGGGACAGCCTCTGGAAACACCATATATTTT.

This chain uses TRBV5-1 with TRBJ2-7, with 8 bases aligning to TRBD1. Per the germline V gene, CDR1 is SGHRS and CDR2 is YFSETQ. The CDR3 loop spans 18 amino acids. V dropped 0 bases and J dropped 1; count of bases not matched to a gene: 12. CDR3 loop: CASSLVPAGQGGSYEQYF. DNA of the CDR3: TGCGCCAGCAGCTTGGTTCCGGCAGGACAGGGTGGATCCTACGAGCAGTACTTC.

The J gene is TRBJ1-3, the V gene TRBV13, with a possible D match to TRBD1 (6 bases). CDR1 PRHDT and CDR2 FYEKMQ come from the germline V gene (reference sequence). Trimming pared 0 bases from V and 4 bases from J, leaving 13 bases between. The CDR3 consists of 16 residues. The CDR3 protein is CASSLGLRDKGNTIYF. CDR3 in DNA: TGTGCCAGCAGCTTAGGCCTAAGGGACAAAGGAAACACCATATATTTT.

The rearrangement links TRBV27 to TRBJ2-2; 8 nucleotides match TRBD1. This CDR3 is built from 19 residues. The junction had 16 bases not matched to a gene; V was cut back by 4 bases and J by 3 bases. Germline-derived CDR1 and CDR2 are MNHEY and SMNVEV (reference sequence). The CDR3: CASSSPRGSGGPYTGELFF. The CDR3 DNA reads as TGTGCCAGCAGTTCCCCCCGCGGTTCAGGGGGCCCGTACACCGGGGAGCTGTTTTTT.

This chain links TRBV7-9 with TRBJ2-7; D is possibly TRBD2 (5 bases). Germline CDR1 reads SEHNR; CDR2 reads FQNEAQ (reference sequence). The CDR3 extends over 14 amino acids. With 0 bases removed from V and 3 bases from J, the gap between germline ends came to 9 bases. Here the CDR3 DNA reads TGTGCCAGCAGCTTAGCGCGGGTGGGCTACGAGCAGTACTTC. Translating gives CASSLARVGYEQYF.

The gene calls are TRBV19 and TRBJ1-2, with 8 bases identical to TRBD1. The germline gives CDR1 LNHDA, CDR2 SQIVND (reference sequence). J was trimmed by 8 bases and V by 3 bases; bases with no gene match: 11. The CDR3 is made up of 15 amino acids. This CDR3 is CASSIPGQDPLGYTF. The CDR3 nucleotides are TGTGCCAGTAGTATCCCGGGACAGGACCCCTTAGGCTACACCTTC.

The CDR3 loop is CASSRTTGESSIGYTF. For the CDR3, the DNA is TGTGCCAGCAGTCGAACGACAGGGGAGAGCTCAATTGGCTACACCTTC. This chain joins TRBV6-6 and TRBJ1-2; 8 bases fit TRBD1. Germline V gene data show CDR1 as MNHNY and CDR2 as SVGAGI (reference sequence). The CDR3 loop spans 16 amino acids. V was pared by 5 bases and J by 7 bases, with 15 bases of the junction left unmatched.

The chain carries TRBV18 and TRBJ1-3; no clear D gene. In germline, CDR1 is KGHSH, CDR2 LQKENI. The length of the CDR3 is 15 residues. V was cut by 3 bases and J by 0 bases, with 9 bases left in between. The DNA for the CDR3 is TGTGCCAGCTCACCGGTGGAGTTCTCTGGAAACACCATATATTTT. Its translation: CASSPVEFSGNTIYF.

The chain couples TRBV12-3 or TRBV12-4 to TRBJ2-7; the D gene is possibly TRBD2 (5 bases). With 3 bases removed from V and 5 bases from J, the gap between germline ends came to 5 bases. This CDR3 contains 11 residues. CDR3 nucleotides: TGTGCCAGCAGTTTGAGGGACGAGCAGTACTTC. Residues: CASSLRDEQYF.

The rearrangement links TRBV27 to TRBJ1-2; D is unclear. Trimming took 5 bases from V and 4 from J, leaving 14 bases between them. The CDR3 contains 14 residues. CDR1 is MNHEY and CDR2 is SMNVEV in the germline V gene (reference sequence). The CDR3 region is CASSPYSTVYGYTF. The CDR3 coding sequence is TGTGCCAGCAGTCCATACAGTACCGTCTATGGCTACACCTTC.

The chain links TRBV12-3 or TRBV12-4 to TRBJ1-2; D uncertain. The CDR3 is 13 amino acids. Trimming took off 3 bases at V and 3 bases at J, with 8 bases between the two ends. The chain's CDR3 is CASSFGRDYGYTF. The CDR3 DNA follows: TGTGCCAGCAGTTTCGGGAGGGACTATGGCTACACCTTC.

This clone was recorded a few times. The chain couples TRBV4-3 to TRBJ1-2; 10 bases are shared with TRBD1. Germline lookup yields CDR1 LGHNA and CDR2 YSLEER. Unmatched junction bases numbered 6, after V lost 0 bases and J lost 2 bases. This CDR3 has 17 amino acids. CDR3 residues: CASSQDISTGGNYGYTF. The CDR3 region has the DNA TGCGCCAGCAGCCAAGATATCTCGACAGGGGGCAACTATGGCTACACCTTC.

This chain joins TRBV12-3 or TRBV12-4 and TRBJ1-5; unclear D gene. V lost 6 bases and J 0 bases, leaving 6 bases between the germline ends. This CDR3 spans 13 amino acids. This chain's CDR3 is CASRPYSNQPQHF. The DNA of the CDR3 is TGTGCCAGCAGACCCTATAGCAATCAGCCCCAGCATTTT.

This chain links TRBV6-4 with TRBJ2-2, with D perhaps matching TRBD1 (5 bases). Trimming cost V 0 bases and J 6 bases, with 23 bases left between them. This CDR3 has 19 amino acids. From germline, CDR1 is MRHNA and CDR2 SNTAGT. In nucleotides, the CDR3 is TGTGCCAGCAGTGACTCGACACCTTTTGGCAGGGTAGGCGCCGGGGAGCTGTTTTTT. As protein: CASSDSTPFGRVGAGELFF.

The chain couples TRBV27 to TRBJ2-5; no clear D gene. In germline, CDR1 is MNHEY, CDR2 SMNVEV (reference sequence). Deletions cut 6 bases from V and 2 bases from J, with 16 bases between. The CDR3 has 15 amino acids. The CDR3 spells CASSSDFDLQETQYF. The CDR3 region has the DNA TGTGCCAGCAGCTCTGACTTCGACCTGCAAGAGACCCAGTACTTC.

This clone is a singleton in its sample. This chain joins TRBV19 and TRBJ1-5; D gene uncertain. Germline V lookup: CDR1 LNHDA, CDR2 SQIVND (reference sequence). The CDR3 length is 14 residues. V was cut by 4 bases and J by 0 bases, with 7 bases left in between. The CDR3 sequence: CASSNGYSNQPQHF. Written as DNA, the CDR3 is TGTGCCAGTAGTAACGGTTATAGCAATCAGCCCCAGCATTTT.

This clone was seen only a few times. The chain joins TRBV29-1 to TRBJ1-5, with 7 bases aligning to TRBD1. CDR1 is SQVTM, CDR2 ANQGSEA, per germline. The CDR3 loop spans 13 amino acids. V gave up 4 bases and J gave up 3 bases; unmatched junction bases: 3. The CDR3 reads CSVAGTVNQPQHF. The CDR3 DNA is TGCAGCGTTGCGGGGACAGTCAATCAGCCCCAGCATTTT.